This T cell receptor beta chain was observed in a study of blood T cell repertoires in COVID-19 (dated by TCRdb to the early 2020s). Background on the whole study: Samples covering the acute and convalescent phases of COVID-19 were provided by collaborators in the United States, Italy and Spain. The prospective study material was composed of cDNA or gDNA derived from T cells, B-cell-depleted T cells, or PBMCs. Subjects who had been exposed to COVID-19, were actively infected with it, or had recovered from it provided the deeply sampled blood TCRbeta repertoires that made up the dataset. The repertoires were made available in a free public database intended to serve as a resource for research on the immune response to SARS-CoV-2. The samples were drawn from the first 160 participants of the ongoing ImmuneRACE study and from over 950 subjects provided by 6 global collaborators. Sample metadata almost always included a de-identified subject ID, COVID-19 status, age in years and sex. Where available, HLA class I and class II types were taken from metadata supplied by the sample provider and were not determined by assay-based typing. The investigation overall reported the following: The amount of clinical and demographic metadata varied by source and participant and was provided uncurated.

This clone was seen only once. Its antigen target is currently unknown. Base quality data are lacking; no much larger clone is found one base away. Each collaborating institution followed its own protocols to collect whole blood in K2EDTA tubes. Collaborator samples were shipped for TCRbeta analysis as frozen whole blood, isolated PBMCs, or DNA extracted from either sample type. Ends trimmed: V by 8 bases, J by 5 bases; bases unmatched to a gene: 2. The germline V gene yields MNHEY for CDR1 and SVGAGI for CDR2. From the cysteine up to the phenylalanine, the CDR3 has a length of 13 residues. CDR3 DNA is the only sequence kept; it has 39 bases, read in frame from the first base. The immunoSEQ Assay, a bias-controlled multiplex PCR, was used to amplify TCRbeta CDR3 regions from genomic DNA. As for the original processing: The number of nucleated cells in each sample was estimated by amplification of reference gene primers within the assay. Sequence reads were collapsed and filtered to measure the absolute abundance of every unique TCRbeta CDR3 rearrangement. For each sample, productive Simpson clonality was calculated by taking the square root of Simpson's diversity index across productive rearrangements. TCRdb mirrors the immuneACCESS table, restricted to in-frame sequences. Some clones are absent from its copies; in checked studies, under half trace to an unresolved V gene, and the reason for the others is unknown. That table supplies the V and J calls and clone size; D and trimming were determined from the DNA. The sample data list 310,000 or so clones, and around 80% of these were observed just once. Of the sample, about 1.2% falls within the top ten clones.

The sequencing input was peripheral blood. The chain is assembled from TRBV6-5 and TRBJ1-4, with 10 middle bases fitting TRBD1. The TCR originated in a woman aged 45-60 years with acute or convalescent COVID-19. Read as DNA, the sequence is TGTGCCAGCTCGGGACAGGGGAATGAAAAACTGTTTTTT. It translates to CASSGQGNEKLFF.